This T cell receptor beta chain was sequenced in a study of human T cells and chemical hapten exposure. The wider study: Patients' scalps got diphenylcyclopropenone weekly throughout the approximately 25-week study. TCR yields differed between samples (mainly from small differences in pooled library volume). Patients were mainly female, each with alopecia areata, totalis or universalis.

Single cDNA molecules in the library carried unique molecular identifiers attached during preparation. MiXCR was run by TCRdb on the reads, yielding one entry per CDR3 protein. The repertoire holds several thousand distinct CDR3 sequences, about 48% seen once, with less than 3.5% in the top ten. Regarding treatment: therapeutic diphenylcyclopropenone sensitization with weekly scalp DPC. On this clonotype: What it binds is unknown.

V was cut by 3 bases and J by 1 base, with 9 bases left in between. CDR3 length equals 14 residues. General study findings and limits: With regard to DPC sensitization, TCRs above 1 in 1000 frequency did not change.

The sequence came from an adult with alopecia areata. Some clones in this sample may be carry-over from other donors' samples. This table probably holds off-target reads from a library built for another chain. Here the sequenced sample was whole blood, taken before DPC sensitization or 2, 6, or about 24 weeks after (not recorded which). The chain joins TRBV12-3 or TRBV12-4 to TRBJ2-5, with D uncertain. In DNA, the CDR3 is TGTGCCAGCAGTTTGGCAGGCACCCAAGAGACCCAGTACTTC. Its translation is CASSLAGTQETQYF.